This T cell receptor (beta chain) was sequenced in a study of cytomegalovirus exposure and HLA in healthy donors. The study's findings and limits: CMV serostatus stood as the only immune exposure information on hand. Another analysis was done later, and it associated around 15,000 TCR beta sequences with HLA alleles at 0.05 false discovery rate.

CDR1 SNHLY and CDR2 FYNNEI come from the germline V gene. This CDR3 has 14 residues. V dropped 8 bases and J dropped 5; count of bases not matched to a gene: 7. With 60 Vbeta and 13 Jbeta primers, the PCR was carried out. Sequencing used immunoSEQ multiplex PCR; TCRdb keeps in-frame clones, though not all of them. Its table lists 120,000 to 150,000 clones. A note on this clone: Its cognate antigen is unknown.

The chain couples TRBV2 to TRBJ2-5; TRBD1 matches 11 bases. The clonotype originates from a young woman in good health and CMV-seronegative. The specimen sequenced was PBMCs. CDR3 amino acids: CASRVGTGGETQYF. DNA of the CDR3: TGTGCCAGCCGGGTCGGGACAGGGGGTGAGACCCAGTACTTC.